This is a list of T cell receptor beta chains from one sample in a study of OX40 agonist ivuxolimab in advanced cancers. Profiled with immunoSEQ multiplex PCR; TCRdb holds only in-frame clones, not every one. The table includes roughly 100,000 clones, 70% to 90% detected once. This material consisted of CD4+ or CD8+ T cells sorted from blood, taken in a trial of the OX40 agonist ivuxolimab. These receptors were taken from an adult with an advanced solid tumor such as melanoma, head and neck, liver or kidney cancer. Each CDR3 is given with its conserved first and last residue. The D gene is left open where the match is weak. Where a row states a size, it is once, few, many or the class of an expanded clone; other rows omit it.

clone_size	d_call	j_call	v_call	cdr3_aa	cdr3_nt
.	.	TRBJ2-5	TRBV18	CASSPGRQQETQYF	TGTGCCAGCTCACCAGGGCGTCAGCAAGAGACCCAGTACTTC
.	.	TRBJ2-5	TRBV28	CASSAYGTQETQYF	TGTGCCAGCAGTGCATATGGGACTCAAGAGACCCAGTACTTC
.	.	TRBJ2-7	TRBV28	CASSLLGQNYEQYF	TGTGCCAGCAGTTTATTAGGGCAGAACTACGAGCAGTACTTC
once	.	TRBJ1-3	TRBV19	CASSITAGNTIYF	TGTGCCAGTAGTATAACAGCCGGAAACACCATATATTTT
.	.	TRBJ2-4	TRBV28	CASSLGRVLGGIQYF	TGTGCCAGCAGTTTGGGTAGGGTTTTAGGAGGCATTCAGTACTTC
.	.	TRBJ1-6	TRBV19	CASSIDWSPLHF	TGTGCCAGTAGTATAGATTGGTCACCCCTCCACTTT
.	.	TRBJ1-2	TRBV5-1	CASSSDSLGYTF	TGCGCCAGCAGCTCGGACAGCCTGGGCTACACCTTC
.	.	TRBJ2-1	TRBV6-1	CASFSQGNPYNEQFF	TGTGCCAGCTTCTCCCAGGGGAATCCCTACAATGAGCAGTTCTTC
.	TRBD2	TRBJ2-5	TRBV15	CATSGRLAGGQETQYF	TGTGCCACCAGCGGGAGACTAGCGGGGGGTCAAGAGACCCAGTACTTC
.	.	TRBJ1-1	TRBV28	CASSKFMNTEAFF	TGTGCCAGCAGTAAATTCATGAACACTGAAGCTTTCTTT
.	TRBD1	TRBJ1-5	TRBV2	CASSAGQSSNQPQHF	TGTGCCAGCAGCGCGGGACAGAGTAGCAATCAGCCCCAGCATTTT
.	.	TRBJ1-3	TRBV5-1	CASRTGPSGNTIYF	TGCGCCAGCAGAACAGGGCCGTCTGGAAACACCATATATTTT
.	.	TRBJ2-7	TRBV6-6	CASSYSQGFYEQYF	TGTGCCAGCAGTTACTCCCAGGGTTTCTACGAGCAGTACTTC
.	TRBD1	TRBJ2-3	TRBV19	CASSIDRVGGTDTQYF	TGTGCCAGTAGTATCGACAGGGTGGGGGGCACAGATACGCAGTATTTT
.	.	TRBJ2-3	TRBV7-9	CASSSRDTLGTDTQYF	TGTGCCAGCAGCTCCCGGGACACCCTGGGCACAGATACGCAGTATTTT
.	.	TRBJ1-1	TRBV10-2	CASSENRAGTEAFF	TGCGCCAGCAGTGAGAACAGGGCGGGTACTGAAGCTTTCTTT
.	TRBD1	TRBJ2-7	TRBV29-1	CSVATGDLSYEQYF	TGCAGCGTTGCTACAGGGGACCTCTCCTACGAGCAGTACTTC
.	.	TRBJ2-3	TRBV5-6	CASSFGLRIGDTQYF	TGTGCCAGCAGCTTCGGGTTACGGATTGGGGATACGCAGTATTTT
.	TRBD2	TRBJ2-1	TRBV7-2	CASSYRTGTSGAYNEQFF	TGTGCCAGCAGCTACCGGACCGGGACTAGCGGGGCCTACAATGAGCAGTTCTTC
.	.	TRBJ2-2	TRBV28	CASSSRGVTGELFF	TGTGCCAGCAGTTCGAGGGGGGTCACCGGGGAGCTGTTTTTT
.	.	TRBJ2-3	TRBV29-1	CSGGSQGSTDTQYF	TGCAGCGGGGGGTCCCAGGGGAGCACAGATACGCAGTATTTT
.	.	TRBJ2-7	TRBV7-9	CASQVGAYEQYF	TGTGCCAGCCAGGTAGGGGCTTACGAGCAGTACTTC
.	.	TRBJ1-1	TRBV7-8	CASSSERVKDTEAFF	TGTGCCAGCAGCTCGGAAAGGGTCAAGGACACTGAAGCTTTCTTT
.	.	TRBJ2-5	TRBV5-5	CASSLEYRVRGETQYF	TGTGCCAGCAGCTTGGAGTACAGGGTAAGGGGCGAGACCCAGTACTTC
.	.	TRBJ1-2	TRBV7-2	CASSLVGVVGYTF	TGTGCCAGCAGCTTAGTAGGGGTAGTTGGCTACACCTTC
.	.	TRBJ2-5	TRBV29-1	CSVQFQETQYF	TGCAGCGTCCAATTTCAAGAGACCCAGTACTTC
.	.	TRBJ2-7	TRBV18	CASSPPRDNSLLKQYF	TGTGCCAGCTCACCACCACGGGACAACTCCCTTTTGAAGCAGTACTTC
.	TRBD1	TRBJ1-3	TRBV19	CAAGGAGNTIYF	TGTGCCGCAGGGGGAGCTGGAAACACCATATATTTT
.	TRBD1	TRBJ2-5	TRBV5-1	CATQPSTGGRETQYF	TGCGCCACCCAGCCCTCGACAGGGGGCCGGGAGACCCAGTACTTC
.	.	TRBJ2-7	TRBV18	CASSPPVRSYEQYF	TGTGCCAGCTCACCACCAGTTCGCTCCTACGAGCAGTACTTC
.	TRBD2	TRBJ2-3	TRBV27	CASSSSLTSGGLTQYF	TGTGCCAGCAGTTCCTCCTTGACTAGCGGGGGGCTTACGCAGTATTTT
once	.	TRBJ1-4	TRBV2	CASTPGVATNEKLFF	TGTGCCAGCACGCCGGGAGTTGCAACTAATGAAAAACTGTTTTTT